One sample yielded the 17 T cell receptor beta chains listed below, sequenced in a study of graft-versus-host responses after intestinal transplantation. Antigens of these TCRs are unknown. Libraries were prepared by immunoSEQ multiplex PCR; TCRdb keeps only in-frame clonotypes and omits some of them. The sample contains fewer than 95,000 clones, about 95% of which appear only once. The sequences come from unstimulated CD4+ T cells sorted from spleen or lymph node cells, collected before transplant. All receptors come from a human donor who was the organ donor for an intestinal transplant.

This clone showed up just once. V is TRBV7-9 and J is TRBJ2-3; the match to TRBD1 covers 8 bases. With V trimmed by 5 bases and J by 2 bases, 6 bases remained unmatched. From germline, CDR1 is SEHNR and CDR2 FQNEAQ (reference sequence). The CDR3 is 15 amino acids. CDR3 coding DNA: TGTGCCAGCAGCCTACAGGGGGTCGTCACAGATACGCAGTATTTT. Amino acid sequence: CASSLQGVVTDTQYF.

The chain links TRBV15 to TRBJ1-2; no definite D call. Germline-derived CDR1 and CDR2 are LNHNV and YYDKDF (reference sequence). The CDR3 runs to 13 residues. V was shortened by 0 bases and J by 0 bases, with 2 bases between the two germline ends. The CDR3 DNA is TGTGCCACCAGCAGAGACACTAACTATGGCTACACCTTC. Translated, it gives CATSRDTNYGYTF. Supplemented by reference TRBV15 and TRBJ1-2, the full variable domain reads DAMVIQNPRYQVTQFGKPVTLSCSQTLNHNVMYWYQQKSSQAPKLLFHYYDKDFNNEADTPDNFQSRRPNTSFCFLDIRSPGLGDTAMYLCATSRDTNYGYTFGSGTRLTVV.

The V and J genes are TRBV7-2 and TRBJ2-1; 8 bases map to TRBD2. The CDR3 has 19 amino acids. Germline V gene sequence: CDR1 SGHTA, CDR2 FQGNSA. V dropped 0 bases and J dropped 7; count of bases not matched to a gene: 17. The CDR3 reads CASSLASVGSGVSRNEQFF. CDR3 nucleotides: TGTGCCAGCAGCTTAGCTTCGGTGGGTAGCGGGGTGTCTAGAAATGAGCAGTTCTTC.

The V and J genes are TRBV5-1 and TRBJ1-5; D is possibly TRBD1 (6 bases). Trimming removed 4 bases at V and 2 bases at J, with 10 bases between. The CDR3 is made up of 14 amino acids. CDR1 SGHRS and CDR2 YFSETQ come from the germline V gene. CDR3 amino acids: CASSSSGGNQPQHF. CDR3 coding DNA: TGCGCCAGCAGCAGTTCAGGGGGCAATCAGCCCCAGCATTTT.

The gene calls are TRBV6-1 and TRBJ2-3; D is unclear. V was shortened by 4 bases and J by 3 bases, with 8 bases between the two germline ends. This CDR3 is built from 13 residues. Germline CDR1 and CDR2: MNHNS and SASEGT. The CDR3 spells CASSVVETDTQYF. CDR3 nucleotide sequence: TGTGCCAGCAGTGTTGTAGAGACAGATACGCAGTATTTT.

The genes are TRBV18 and TRBJ2-5; no clear D gene. The end of the DNA fits TRBJ2-7 better, so the J call may be wrong. Germline CDR1 is KGHSH and CDR2 is LQKENI. The CDR3 extends over 15 amino acids. The CDR3 spells CASSPYGPNSYEQYF. The DNA of the CDR3 is TGTGCCAGCTCACCTTACGGACCGAACAGCTACGAGCAGTACTTC.

The chain joins TRBV6-5 to TRBJ1-2, with D possibly being TRBD1 (6 bases). Per the germline V gene, CDR1 is MNHEY and CDR2 is SVGAGI. Trimming removed 6 bases from V and 2 bases from J, with 10 bases in between. The CDR3 has 13 amino acids. This CDR3 reads CASRPDRNYGYTF. The CDR3 coding sequence is TGTGCCAGCAGACCGGACAGAAACTATGGCTACACCTTC.

The chain combines TRBV2 with TRBJ1-2, with D tentatively TRBD1 (5 bases). CDR1 and CDR2 (germline): SNHLY, FYNNEI. With 0 bases removed from V and 2 bases from J, the gap between germline ends came to 16 bases. The CDR3 sequence is 17 residues long. The CDR3, as DNA: TGTGCCAGCAGTGAAGCTAGAGGGGCCCTCCCCAACTATGGCTACACCTTC. Amino acid sequence: CASSEARGALPNYGYTF.

This clone showed up just a few times. This chain links TRBV19 with TRBJ1-1; TRBD1 agrees at 8 bases. Germline lookup yields CDR1 LNHDA and CDR2 SQIVND (reference sequence). This CDR3 comprises 13 residues. Trimming cost V 5 bases and J 1 base; bases outside gene matches: 0. The CDR3 loop is CASSGQGNTEAFF. DNA for the CDR3: TGTGCCAGTAGTGGACAGGGGAACACTGAAGCTTTCTTT.

The rearrangement joins TRBV25-1 to TRBJ1-1; a possible D gene is TRBD1 (5 bases). Germline CDR1 is MGHDK and CDR2 is SYGVNS. The CDR3 sequence is 16 residues long. V gave up 2 bases and J gave up 2 bases, with 15 bases separating them. The CDR3 sequence is CASSEPEGRVNTEAFF. CDR3 sequence (DNA): TGTGCCAGCAGTGAACCGGAGGGCAGGGTTAACACTGAAGCTTTCTTT.

The rearrangement joins TRBV6-5 to TRBJ1-2; TRBD1 agrees at 7 bases. The CDR3 runs 14 residues. J gave up 7 bases and V 7 bases, and 12 bases lay outside the gene matches. Germline V gene data show CDR1 as MNHEY and CDR2 as SVGAGI. CDR3 DNA sequence: TGTGCCAGCAACGGCGGAGGGGGCCGCGGTGGCTACACCTTC. It is translated as CASNGGGGRGGYTF.

The V and J genes are TRBV5-5 and TRBJ2-6; D unclear. CDR1 SGHKS and CDR2 YYEKEE come from the germline V gene (reference sequence). There are 16 residues in the CDR3. Trimming pared 7 bases from V and 2 bases from J, leaving 16 bases between. The CDR3 sequence: CASGPPVQAGANVLTF. CDR3 bases: TGTGCCAGCGGCCCCCCGGTTCAAGCTGGGGCCAACGTCCTGACTTTC.

The gene calls are TRBV9 and TRBJ2-7; a possible D gene is TRBD1 (6 bases). Germline V gene lookup returns CDR1 SGDLS and CDR2 YYNGEE. The CDR3 is 14 amino acids. V was pared by 4 bases and J by 0 bases, with 11 bases between. The CDR3 loop reads CASSRQVSSYEQYF. CDR3 in DNA: TGTGCCAGCAGCCGACAGGTTAGCTCCTACGAGCAGTACTTC.

V usage is TRBV5-4 and J usage is TRBJ2-7; 7 bases match TRBD1. Germline loops: CDR1 SGHNT, CDR2 YYREEE (reference sequence). V was pared by 1 base and J by 2 bases, with 6 bases of the junction left unmatched. The CDR3 is 15 residues long. The CDR3 reads CASSLKTGATYEQYF. CDR3 DNA sequence: TGTGCCAGCAGCTTGAAAACAGGGGCAACCTACGAGCAGTACTTC.

The CDR3 here is CASSLGFGGNTIYF. The CDR3 DNA sequence: TGTGCCAGCAGTTTAGGATTTGGAGGAAACACCATATATTTT. The rearrangement links TRBV28 to TRBJ1-3; D unclear. This CDR3 has 14 amino acids. The V end was cut by 2 bases, the J end by 4 bases, with 9 bases between. CDR1 is MDHEN and CDR2 is SYDVKM in the germline V gene.

The chain recombines TRBV28 with TRBJ2-7, with a tentative D call TRBD1 (7 bases). Germline assignment: CDR1 MDHEN and CDR2 SYDVKM. The CDR3 contains 17 residues. The V and J ends lost 5 bases and 3 bases respectively, with 23 bases between them. The DNA of the CDR3 is TGTGCCAGCAGTATTGTCCTGCGGGACAGACTCAACTACGAGCAGTACTTC. As protein: CASSIVLRDRLNYEQYF.

The genes are TRBV6-6 and TRBJ1-2, with TRBD1 matching 10 bases. CDR3 size: 16 residues. The J segment lost 1 base and the V segment lost 2 bases, leaving 4 bases of the junction unmatched. The germline gives CDR1 MNHNY, CDR2 SVGAGI (reference sequence). CDR3 protein: CASSYMTGGGNYGYTF. The CDR3 DNA sequence: TGTGCCAGCAGTTACATGACAGGGGGCGGTAACTATGGCTACACCTTC.